The rows below give T cell receptor beta chains drawn from one sample of a study of vaccination effects on CD4 cells after COVID-19. Libraries were prepared by immunoSEQ multiplex PCR; TCRdb keeps only in-frame clonotypes and omits some of them. In the table there are tens of thousands of clones, about three quarters of which are singletons. Their antigens remain unidentified. The material sequenced was CD4+ T cells from PBMCs cultured with HCoV-229E spike peptides, taken before COVID-19 vaccination. These receptors all come from a human donor who received a COVID-19 vaccine. CDR3s include the opening cysteine and the closing phenylalanine or tryptophan. The D gene is left open where the match is weak. Clone sizes are given selectively: once, few, many, or a class where the clone is expanded.

V	size	D	J	CDR3	DNA
TRBV19	NA	NA	TRBJ1-5	CASSQDSLGFNQPQHF	TGTGCCAGTAGTCAAGACAGCTTGGGTTTCAATCAGCCCCAGCATTTT
TRBV6-4	NA	TRBD1	TRBJ2-1	CASSDSIRTGYYNEQFF	TGTGCCAGCAGTGACTCGATCCGGACAGGGTATTACAATGAGCAGTTCTTC
TRBV6-5	NA	NA	TRBJ1-3	CASSYSMDSGNTIYF	TGTGCCAGCAGTTACTCGATGGATTCTGGAAACACCATATATTTT
TRBV4-1	NA	NA	TRBJ2-7	CASSQDGAGEQYF	TGCGCCAGCAGCCAAGACGGGGCTGGGGAGCAGTACTTC
TRBV9	NA	NA	TRBJ1-6	CASSVGGVGHSPLHF	TGTGCCAGCAGCGTAGGGGGCGTTGGTCATTCACCCCTCCACTTT
TRBV15	NA	TRBD1	TRBJ2-6	CATSRDLGRQGTF	TGTGCCACCAGCAGAGATCTGGGTCGACAGGGCACTTTC
TRBV27	few	NA	TRBJ2-1	CASSQGGWLNEQFF	TGTGCCAGCAGCCAGGGGGGCTGGCTCAATGAGCAGTTCTTC
TRBV11-3	NA	NA	TRBJ1-1	CASTWKDRNTEAFF	TGTGCCAGCACCTGGAAGGACAGAAACACTGAAGCTTTCTTT
TRBV5-1	once	NA	TRBJ1-2	CASSPRDTYGYTF	TGCGCCAGCAGTCCCAGGGATACCTATGGCTACACCTTC
TRBV2	once	TRBD2	TRBJ2-5	CASRGGLAGERAQYF	TGTGCCAGCAGGGGGGGACTAGCGGGGGAGAGGGCCCAGTACTTC
TRBV5-1	NA	NA	TRBJ2-3	CASSLDEPRTDTQYF	TGCGCCAGCAGCTTGGACGAGCCACGCACAGATACGCAGTATTTT
TRBV10-3	NA	NA	TRBJ2-7	CAISPGSAYEQYF	TGTGCCATCAGCCCAGGCTCGGCCTACGAGCAGTACTTC
TRBV7-8	NA	TRBD1	TRBJ2-6	CASSTYWTGSGANVLTF	TGTGCCAGCAGCACATATTGGACAGGGTCTGGGGCCAACGTCCTGACTTTC
TRBV2	few	NA	TRBJ2-1	CASSADNEQFF	TGTGCCAGCAGTGCGGACAATGAGCAGTTCTTC
TRBV25-1	NA	NA	TRBJ2-7	CASSDTLGGIFSYEQYF	TGTGCCAGCAGTGATACCCTAGGGGGTATTTTCTCCTACGAGCAGTACTTC
TRBV5-1	NA	TRBD2	TRBJ2-7	CASSPGTSGRFSYEQYF	TGCGCCAGCAGCCCCGGGACTAGCGGGAGGTTCTCCTACGAGCAGTACTTC
TRBV5-1	NA	TRBD1	TRBJ2-7	CASSSGQGEREQYF	TGCGCCAGCAGCTCGGGACAGGGTGAGCGCGAGCAGTACTTC
TRBV7-2	NA	TRBD2	TRBJ2-1	CASSLAGTSSYNEQFF	TGTGCCAGCAGCTTAGCCGGGACTAGCTCCTACAATGAGCAGTTCTTC
TRBV14	NA	TRBD1	TRBJ1-4	CASSLTGWREKLFF	TGTGCCAGCAGCTTGACAGGGTGGAGGGAAAAACTGTTTTTT
TRBV24-1	NA	NA	TRBJ2-1	CATSDLGGYNEQFF	TGTGCCACCAGTGATTTAGGGGGCTACAATGAGCAGTTCTTC
TRBV5-1	once	TRBD2	TRBJ2-2	CASSLGGRNTGELFF	TGCGCCAGCAGCTTGGGCGGGAGGAACACCGGGGAGCTGTTTTTT
TRBV5-5	few	TRBD1	TRBJ1-1	CASSLGPTGANTEAFF	TGTGCCAGCAGCCTGGGACCGACAGGGGCGAACACTGAAGCTTTCTTT
TRBV24-1	NA	NA	TRBJ2-7	CATSDLSHDEQYF	TGTGCCACCAGTGATTTGAGCCACGACGAGCAGTACTTC
TRBV5-4	NA	NA	TRBJ2-5	CASSPPGPTETQYF	TGTGCCAGCAGCCCCCCGGGGCCAACAGAGACCCAGTACTTC
TRBV21-1	few	NA	TRBJ1-2	CASKGVAPYGYTF	TGTGCCAGCAAGGGTGTAGCCCCCTATGGCTACACCTTC
TRBV19	NA	TRBD1	TRBJ2-2	CASSKGTGNTGELFF	TGTGCCAGTAGTAAGGGGACAGGGAACACCGGGGAGCTGTTTTTT
TRBV5-1	NA	TRBD1	TRBJ2-3	CASSLGTGMDTQYF	TGCGCCAGCAGCTTGGGGACAGGGATGGATACGCAGTATTTT
TRBV5-1	NA	NA	TRBJ1-1	CASSRGEVNTEAFF	TGCGCCAGCAGCCGCGGGGAGGTTAACACTGAAGCTTTCTTT
TRBV4-1	NA	NA	TRBJ2-7	CASSQEYAYEQYF	TGCGCCAGCAGCCAAGAATATGCCTACGAGCAGTACTTC
TRBV25-1	NA	NA	TRBJ2-6	CASSGLSGANVLTF	TGTGCCAGCAGTGGACTCTCTGGGGCCAACGTCCTGACTTTC
TRBV21-1	few	NA	TRBJ1-1	CASSAVNTEAFF	TGTGCCAGCAGCGCAGTAAACACTGAAGCTTTCTTT
TRBV19	NA	NA	TRBJ2-3	CASSIDPPFTDTQYF	TGTGCCAGTAGTATAGACCCCCCGTTCACAGATACGCAGTATTTT
TRBV5-6	NA	NA	TRBJ1-2	CASSFGQANYGYTF	TGTGCCAGCAGCTTCGGTCAGGCTAACTATGGCTACACCTTC
TRBV10-1	NA	TRBD2	TRBJ2-1	CASSELAGGLNEQFF	TGCGCCAGCAGTGAGTTAGCGGGGGGGCTCAATGAGCAGTTCTTC
TRBV5-1	NA	TRBD2	TRBJ2-7	CASSRLAGGDYEQYF	TGCGCCAGCAGCCGATTAGCGGGGGGGGACTACGAGCAGTACTTC
TRBV19	NA	TRBD1	TRBJ1-3	CASSAGTGKAGNTIYF	TGTGCCAGTAGTGCGGGGACAGGGAAGGCTGGAAACACCATATATTTT
TRBV6-5	NA	NA	TRBJ2-5	CASSYLSPGRTQYF	TGTGCCAGCAGTTACCTATCACCTGGGAGGACCCAGTACTTC
TRBV18	NA	NA	TRBJ2-3	CASSPQVSLGADTQYF	TGTGCCAGCTCACCACAAGTCTCACTCGGGGCAGATACGCAGTATTTT
TRBV6-1	NA	TRBD2	TRBJ2-2	CASSEGSGRRTGELFF	TGTGCCAGCAGTGAAGGCAGCGGGAGACGGACCGGGGAGCTGTTTTTT
TRBV12-5	NA	TRBD1	TRBJ1-6	CASGLDRGSPLHF	TGTGCTAGTGGTTTGGACAGGGGATCACCCCTCCACTTT
TRBV24-1	NA	NA	TRBJ2-1	CATSATPSAGGVNEQFF	TGTGCCACCAGTGCCACACCTTCCGCCGGGGGAGTCAATGAGCAGTTCTTC
TRBV6-5	NA	TRBD2	TRBJ2-7	CASSRTSVGLYEQYF	TGTGCCAGCAGCAGGACTAGTGTTGGACTCTACGAGCAGTACTTC
TRBV5-5	NA	NA	TRBJ1-2	CASSLRGDYYTF	TGTGCCAGCAGCTTGCGAGGGGATTACTACACCTTC
TRBV18	NA	NA	TRBJ1-1	CASSPQGTHTEAFF	TGTGCCAGCTCACCCCAGGGGACCCACACTGAAGCTTTCTTT
TRBV28	NA	NA	TRBJ1-1	CASSPPRVMNTEAFF	TGTGCCAGCAGTCCCCCCAGGGTCATGAACACTGAAGCTTTCTTT
TRBV2	NA	NA	TRBJ2-5	CASRAGLAEETQYF	TGTGCCAGCAGAGCCGGGCTAGCCGAAGAGACCCAGTACTTC